Below are 29 T cell receptor beta chains sequenced from a single sample in a study of early stage breast cancer tumors. TCRdb's table, derived via immunoSEQ multiplex PCR, lists solely in-frame clones and lacks some. The sample has roughly 40,000 clones, approximately 72% seen once; the top ten hold roughly 7.9%. The sequenced sample was blood. The receptors originated from a person aged 45-60 years with breast cancer.

The CDR3 region is CASSLSRSGEQYF. The CDR3 coding sequence is TGTGCCAGCAGTTTATCGCGTTCGGGCGAGCAGTACTTC. The V and J genes are TRBV27 and TRBJ2-7; D unclear. CDR1 and CDR2 (germline): MNHEY, SMNVEV (reference sequence). The V and J ends lost 0 bases and 6 bases respectively, with 9 bases between them. This CDR3 contains 13 residues.

This clone occurred once. The chain carries TRBV5-1 and TRBJ1-1; D unresolved. V shed 1 base and J shed 2 bases, with 12 bases lying between them. Germline loops: CDR1 SGHRS, CDR2 YFSETQ. This CDR3 contains 15 residues. The CDR3 region is CASSLISGSNTEAFF. The CDR3 nucleotides are TGCGCCAGCAGCTTGATTTCGGGGAGCAACACTGAAGCTTTCTTT.

This clone has just one count. This chain uses TRBV6-5 with TRBJ1-4, with 7 bases fitting TRBD1. This CDR3 contains 14 residues. V dropped 4 bases and J dropped 8; count of bases not matched to a gene: 7. In germline, CDR1 is MNHEY, CDR2 SVGAGI. The CDR3 DNA is TGTGCCAGCAGTTTTCAGACAGGGAACGAAAAACTGTTTTTT. It translates to CASSFQTGNEKLFF.

As for this clone: Germline is not matched at one junction end, which may reflect a read error. The V gene is TRBV11-2, the J gene TRBJ1-2, with 10 nucleotides matching TRBD1. The CDR3 extends over 13 amino acids. The germline V gene has CDR1 SGHAT and CDR2 FQNNGV. DNA for the CDR3: TGTGCCAGCAGCTTAGACCGGGACAGGGGCTATACCTTC. It translates to CASSLDRDRGYTF.

This clone was seen once. This chain joins TRBV30 and TRBJ1-2; 7 bases line up with TRBD1. The CDR3 loop spans 15 amino acids. J gave up 8 bases and V 3 bases, and 15 bases lay outside the gene matches. Germline loops: CDR1 GTSNPN, CDR2 SVGIG (reference sequence). The CDR3: CAWREQGSRSFGYTF. The CDR3 region has the DNA TGTGCCTGGAGAGAACAGGGGTCCAGATCATTCGGCTACACCTTC.

This clone appeared a few times. V gene TRBV11-2 combines with J gene TRBJ1-2; 11 bases match TRBD1. In germline, CDR1 is SGHAT, CDR2 FQNNGV. Trimming at V came to 5 bases and at J to 8 bases, leaving 4 bases not matched to a gene. This CDR3 spans 13 amino acids. The CDR3 reads CASSLGQGVGYTF. The CDR3 DNA sequence: TGTGCCAGCAGCCTGGGACAGGGGGTGGGCTACACCTTC.

The chain combines TRBV6-1 with TRBJ2-3, with TRBD1 matching over 8 bases. The germline V gene encodes CDR1 MNHNS and CDR2 SASEGT. V lost 6 bases and J lost 1; bases outside the gene matches: 3. The CDR3 is made up of 14 amino acids. The CDR3: CASRDRVGTDTQYF. The CDR3 bases are TGTGCCAGCAGGGACAGGGTTGGCACAGATACGCAGTATTTT.

The chain employs TRBV5-1 and TRBJ2-3; maybe TRBD2 (5 bases). This CDR3 comprises 12 residues. CDR1 and CDR2 (germline): SGHRS, YFSETQ. Trimming stripped 4 bases from V and 6 bases from J, with 9 bases between. CDR3 nucleotide sequence: TGCGCCAGCAGCGAAGGACTGGATACGCAGTATTTT. Translated: CASSEGLDTQYF.

The chain employs TRBV9 and TRBJ2-7; TRBD1 matches at 7 bases. J lost 3 bases, V lost 4 bases, and 7 bases had no gene match. CDR3 length equals 14 residues. CDR1 and CDR2 (germline): SGDLS, YYNGEE. The CDR3 DNA follows: TGTGCCAGCAGCCCAAGGGGGACAGACTACGAGCAGTACTTC. Protein product: CASSPRGTDYEQYF. Full variable domain (remainder filled in from reference TRBV9 and TRBJ2-7): DSGVTQTPKHLITATGQRVTLRCSPRSGDLSVYWYQQSLDQGLQFLIQYYNGEERAKGNILERFSAQQFPDLHSELNLSSLELGDSALYFCASSPRGTDYEQYFGPGTRLTVT.

This clone turned up a few times. This sequence joins TRBV7-9 and TRBJ1-1; a weak D match, TRBD1 (6 bases). The CDR3 is 12 amino acids. CDR1 is SEHNR and CDR2 is FQNEAQ in the germline V gene (reference sequence). Trimming shortened V by 6 bases and J by 1 base, and 6 bases separated the two germline ends. The chain's CDR3 is CASRQGNTEAFF. The CDR3 coding sequence is TGTGCCAGCAGACAGGGGAACACTGAAGCTTTCTTT.

The rearrangement links TRBV11-2 to TRBJ1-3; D remains unclear. Germline CDR1 is SGHAT and CDR2 is FQNNGV. This CDR3 comprises 14 residues. The ends were cut back, 4 bases at V and 0 bases at J, with 7 bases in the middle. Here the CDR3 reads CASSSLRSGNTIYF. The CDR3 DNA reads as TGTGCCAGCAGCTCATTGCGCTCTGGAAACACCATATATTTT. Combining the CDR3 with reference TRBV11-2 and TRBJ1-3 gives the whole variable domain EAGVAQSPRYKIIEKRQSVAFWCNPISGHATLYWYQQILGQGPKLLIQFQNNGVVDDSQLPKDRFSAERLKGVDSTLKIQPAKLEDSAVYLCASSSLRSGNTIYFGEGSWLTVV.

The chain employs TRBV9 and TRBJ2-2; 8 bases match TRBD1. The CDR3 has 15 residues. The germline CDR1 and CDR2 sequences are SGDLS and YYNGEE. J gave up 6 bases and V 4 bases, and 8 bases lay outside the gene matches. CDR3 in amino acids: CASSISGGSAGELFF. In DNA form, the CDR3 reads TGTGCCAGCAGCATTTCAGGGGGCTCGGCCGGGGAGCTGTTTTTT.

The rearrangement joins TRBV5-1 to TRBJ1-6; unclear D gene. V lost 4 bases and J 10 bases, leaving 18 bases between the germline ends. This CDR3 has 15 amino acids. Per germline, CDR1 SGHRS and CDR2 YFSETQ. The CDR3 sequence: CASSQQDVRGSPLHF. The CDR3 DNA reads as TGCGCCAGCAGCCAGCAGGACGTTCGAGGGTCACCCCTCCACTTT.

J is TRBJ2-2 and V is TRBV6-1; TRBD1 agrees at 7 bases. CDR1 is MNHNS, CDR2 SASEGT, per germline. Trimming cost V 4 bases and J 1 base; bases outside gene matches: 9. The CDR3 is 17 amino acids. In DNA, the CDR3 is TGTGCCAGCAGTGCTATTCGACAGGGCGGGAACACCGGGGAGCTGTTTTTT. It yields the protein CASSAIRQGGNTGELFF.

The chain uses TRBV5-1 and TRBJ2-1, with D unresolved. Deletions cut 3 bases from V and 1 base from J, with 8 bases between. The CDR3 extends over 14 amino acids. Germline lookup yields CDR1 SGHRS and CDR2 YFSETQ. CDR3 coding DNA: TGCGCCAGCAGCTCCTCGAGTTCCTACAATGAGCAGTTCTTC. Its protein product is CASSSSSSYNEQFF.

This clone was seen just once. The V gene is TRBV9, the J gene TRBJ2-3; 8 bases match TRBD2. Germline V gives CDR1 SGDLS, CDR2 YYNGEE. The CDR3 runs 16 residues. Losses at the gene ends were 0 bases for V and 5 bases for J; bases not matched to a gene: 8. The CDR3 DNA reads as TGTGCCAGCAGCGTAGGGCCGGGGGGGCGGATAGATACGCAGTATTTT. Translation gives CASSVGPGGRIDTQYF.

The sample holds a few counts of this clone. The chain has TRBV2 and TRBJ1-4; 7 bases fit TRBD1. The CDR3 is made up of 15 amino acids. CDR1 SNHLY and CDR2 FYNNEI come from the germline V gene. V trimming: 6 bases; J trimming: 5 bases; junction bases outside the gene matches: 9. The CDR3 DNA reads as TGTGCCAGCAGGGGATCCAGGGGGGCGAATGAAAAACTGTTTTTT. Translating it yields CASRGSRGANEKLFF. The full variable domain, in which reference TRBV2 and TRBJ1-4 provide the parts outside the CDR3, is EPEVTQTPSHQVTQMGQEVILRCVPISNHLYFYWYRQILGQKVEFLVSFYNNEISEKSEIFDDQFSVERPDGSNFTLKIRSTKLEDSAMYFCASRGSRGANEKLFFGSGTQLSVL.

The chain links TRBV30 to TRBJ1-3; the D gene is possibly TRBD1 (5 bases). CDR1 and CDR2 from the germline V gene are GTSNPN and SVGIG (reference sequence). The CDR3 spans 14 residues. The V and J ends lost 8 bases and 0 bases respectively, with 14 bases between them. DNA of the CDR3: TGTGCCAGCTCGACAGCTACCTCTGGAAACACCATATATTTT. Amino acids: CASSTATSGNTIYF.

The rearrangement uses TRBV5-6 and TRBJ2-2, with D tentatively TRBD1 (6 bases). The CDR3 has 16 amino acids. V lost 4 bases and J 4 bases, leaving 17 bases between the germline ends. Germline CDR1 and CDR2: SGHDT and YYEEEE. CDR3 region: CASSGAGTLITGELFF. The CDR3 DNA is TGTGCCAGCAGCGGAGCCGGGACACTGATCACCGGGGAGCTGTTTTTT.

This clone was detected only a few times. The V and J genes are TRBV9 and TRBJ1-1; 8 bases are shared with TRBD1. Losses at the gene ends were 4 bases for V and 1 base for J; bases not matched to a gene: 6. Germline V CDR1 and CDR2: SGDLS, YYNGEE. The CDR3 sequence is 15 residues long. CDR3 nucleotides: TGTGCCAGCAGCACAAGACAGGGGAAGAACACTGAAGCTTTCTTT. It yields the protein CASSTRQGKNTEAFF.

This clone was counted between two and nine times. This chain joins TRBV6-1 and TRBJ1-5; no clear D. Trimming shortened V by 5 bases and J by 0 bases, and 11 bases separated the two germline ends. The germline gives CDR1 MNHNS, CDR2 SASEGT. The length of the CDR3 is 15 residues. CDR3 in DNA: TGTGCCAGCAGTCAGACTTCCCTTAGCAATCAGCCCCAGCATTTT. Protein sequence: CASSQTSLSNQPQHF.

The chain links TRBV25-1 to TRBJ2-2; D gene uncertain. Germline CDR1 MGHDK, CDR2 SYGVNS. V lost 4 bases, J lost 1 base, and 13 bases lay in between. The CDR3 contains 16 residues. The CDR3 DNA is TGTGCCAGCAGTGGGTGGGCGCCCTTGAACACCGGGGAGCTGTTTTTT. Encoded protein: CASSGWAPLNTGELFF.

The V call is TRBV29-1, the J call TRBJ2-1; 8 nucleotides match TRBD2. V lost 4 bases, J lost 7 bases, and 6 bases stayed unmatched. The CDR3 extends over 13 amino acids. Germline assignment: CDR1 SQVTM and CDR2 ANQGSEA. The CDR3 nucleotides read TGCAGCGTTGCGAGACTAGCGCTTAATGAGCAGTTCTTC. This sequence encodes CSVARLALNEQFF.

The V and J genes are TRBV10-2 and TRBJ1-3; possible D gene TRBD1, 5 bases. Germline V gene lookup returns CDR1 WSHSY and CDR2 SAAADI. Trimming took 8 bases from V and 0 from J, leaving 14 bases between them. The CDR3 extends over 15 amino acids. The DNA for the CDR3 is TGCGCCAGCCGCGACAGCGACCTCTCTGGAAACACCATATATTTT. Translating it yields CASRDSDLSGNTIYF.

This clone was observed a single time. V usage is TRBV7-9 and J usage is TRBJ2-1; the match to TRBD2 covers 9 bases. J lost 7 bases, V lost 5 bases, and 6 bases had no gene match. CDR1 SEHNR and CDR2 FQNEAQ come from the germline V gene (reference sequence). The CDR3 spans 14 residues. The DNA of the CDR3 is TGTGCCAGCAGCCCGGGACTAGCCCTTAATGAGCAGTTCTTC. Its protein is CASSPGLALNEQFF.

V usage is TRBV7-2 and J usage is TRBJ2-3; 9 positions match TRBD2. The CDR3 totals 15 residues. J gave up 0 bases and V 5 bases, and 3 bases lay outside the gene matches. Germline V gene sequence: CDR1 SGHTA, CDR2 FQGNSA. CDR3 loop: CASSMTSGSTDTQYF. DNA of the CDR3: TGTGCCAGCAGCATGACTAGCGGCAGCACAGATACGCAGTATTTT.

V usage is TRBV19 and J usage is TRBJ2-7; tentatively, D is TRBD1 (5 bases). This CDR3 region has 15 residues. Germline V gives CDR1 LNHDA, CDR2 SQIVND (reference sequence). V gave up 3 bases and J gave up 0 bases, with 12 bases separating them. The CDR3 DNA follows: TGTGCCAGTAGTATTGAGGACACCCACTCCTACGAGCAGTACTTC. It codes for CASSIEDTHSYEQYF.

The chain carries TRBV5-1 and TRBJ2-7; a possible D gene is TRBD2 (5 bases). The germline V gene has CDR1 SGHRS and CDR2 YFSETQ. CDR3 length equals 13 residues. CDR3 coding DNA: TGCGCTTCAGGCGGCGGGTCCTACTACGAGCAGTACTTC. Its protein is CASGGGSYYEQYF.

The J gene is TRBJ2-5, the V gene TRBV5-6; 7 nucleotides align to TRBD1. The CDR3 covers 17 residues. The junction had 15 bases not matched to a gene; V was cut back by 3 bases and J by 4 bases. Germline values: CDR1 SGHDT, CDR2 YYEEEE. CDR3 nucleotides: TGTGCCAGCAGCTCCCGAAGGGGGCCAGGGAAAGGAGAGACCCAGTACTTC. This codes for CASSSRRGPGKGETQYF.